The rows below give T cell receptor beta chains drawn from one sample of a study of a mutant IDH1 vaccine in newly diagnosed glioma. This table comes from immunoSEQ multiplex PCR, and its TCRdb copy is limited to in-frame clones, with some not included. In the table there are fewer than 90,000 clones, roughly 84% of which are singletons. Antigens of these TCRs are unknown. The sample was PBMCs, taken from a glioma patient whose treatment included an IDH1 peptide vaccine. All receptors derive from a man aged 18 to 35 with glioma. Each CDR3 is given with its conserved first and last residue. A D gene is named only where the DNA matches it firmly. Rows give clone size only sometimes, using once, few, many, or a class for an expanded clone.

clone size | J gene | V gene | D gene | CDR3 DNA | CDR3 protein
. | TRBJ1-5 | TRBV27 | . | TGTGCCAGCAGAGTACAGGGTTTAGGGGGGCAGCCCCAGCATTTT | CASRVQGLGGQPQHF
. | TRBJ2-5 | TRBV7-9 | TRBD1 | TGTGCCAGCAGCTTAAGTCGGCAGGGGGCGAAGGAGACCCAGTACTTC | CASSLSRQGAKETQYF
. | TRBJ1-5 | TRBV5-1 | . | TGCGCCAGCAGCGAGGGGACAAATAATCAGCCCCAGCATTTT | CASSEGTNNQPQHF
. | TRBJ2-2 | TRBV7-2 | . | TGTGCCAGCAGCATTCCTGGAGGGTCCGGGGAGCTGTTTTTT | CASSIPGGSGELFF
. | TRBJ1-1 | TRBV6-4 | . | TGTGCCAGCAGTGCCGACTTAAACACTGAAGCTTTCTTT | CASSADLNTEAFF
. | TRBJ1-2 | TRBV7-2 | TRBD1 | TGTGCCAGCAGCCCCAACTACAGGGGGGACTATGGCTACACCTTC | CASSPNYRGDYGYTF
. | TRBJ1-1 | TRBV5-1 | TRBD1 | TGCGCCAGCAGCGCGGGCCGGGACAGGGTAGTAATGAACACTGAAGCTTTCTTT | CASSAGRDRVVMNTEAFF
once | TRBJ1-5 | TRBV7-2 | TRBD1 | TGTGCCAGCAGCGCTGGACAGGGGATTGGTCAGCCCCAGCATTTT | CASSAGQGIGQPQHF
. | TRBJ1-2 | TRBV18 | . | TGTGCCAGCTCACCACTTCTGGGAAGGGATAGAAAACCTAACTATGGCTACACCTTC | CASSPLLGRDRKPNYGYTF
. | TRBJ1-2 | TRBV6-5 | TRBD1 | TGTGCCAGCAGTTACCCAGGGGGCGCGCATGGCTACACCTTC | CASSYPGGAHGYTF
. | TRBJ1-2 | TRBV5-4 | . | TGTGCCAGCAGCTTGGTGGATTTGTACCCTAACTATGGCTACACCTTC | CASSLVDLYPNYGYTF
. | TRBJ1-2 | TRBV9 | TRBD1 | TGTGCCAGCAGCCATTCTAGACAGGGGGTCAGCTATGGCTACACCTTC | CASSHSRQGVSYGYTF
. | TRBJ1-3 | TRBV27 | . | TGTGCCAGCAGTCCGGGGACACCTGGAAACACCATATATTTT | CASSPGTPGNTIYF
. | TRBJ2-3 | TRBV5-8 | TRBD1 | TGTGCCAGCAGCTTAGACAGGGGGATAGATACGCAGTATTTT | CASSLDRGIDTQYF
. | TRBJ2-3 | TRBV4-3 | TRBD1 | TGCGCCAGCAGCCTACGACAGGGCAGCACAGATACGCAGTATTTT | CASSLRQGSTDTQYF
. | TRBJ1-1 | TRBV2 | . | TGTGCCAGCACGTGGGACACTGAAGCTTTCTTT | CASTWDTEAFF
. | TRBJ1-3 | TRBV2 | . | TGTGCCAGCAGTGAAAGACCAGGGCGGGACACCATATATTTT | CASSERPGRDTIYF
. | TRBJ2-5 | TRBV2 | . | TGTGCCAGCACTCGGTGGGCTTCGACCCAAGAGACCCAGTACTTC | CASTRWASTQETQYF
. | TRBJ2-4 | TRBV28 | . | TGTGCCAGCACAAACCTCGGGTATACAAACATTCAGTACTTC | CASTNLGYTNIQYF
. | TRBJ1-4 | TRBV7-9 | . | TGTGCCAGCAGCTTAGCGGACCGTTGGGATAATGAAAAACTGTTTTTT | CASSLADRWDNEKLFF
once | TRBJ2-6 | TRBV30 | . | TGTGCCTGGAGTGCGCCATGGGCTTCTGGGGCCAACGTCCTGACTTTC | CAWSAPWASGANVLTF
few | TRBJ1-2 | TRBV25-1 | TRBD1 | TGTGCCAGCAGGGACAGGGCAACCTATGGCTACACCTTC | CASRDRATYGYTF
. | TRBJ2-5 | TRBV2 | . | TGTGCCAGCAGTGGATTGCGGGAACTGTATAGGGAGACCCAGTACTTC | CASSGLRELYRETQYF
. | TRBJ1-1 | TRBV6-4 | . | TGTGCCAGCAGTGACTCTGCAGGGAAGGGGGACACTGAAGCTTTCTTT | CASSDSAGKGDTEAFF
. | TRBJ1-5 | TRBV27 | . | TGTGCCAGCAGTCATCAGGGTAATCAGCCCCAGCATTTT | CASSHQGNQPQHF
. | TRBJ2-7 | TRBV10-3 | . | TGTGCCATCAGTGAGGTGGCTTCCCGGTTCTACGAGCAGTACTTC | CAISEVASRFYEQYF
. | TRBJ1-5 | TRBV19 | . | TGTGCCAGTAGTATAGAGCTTTATAGCAATCAGCCCCAGCATTTT | CASSIELYSNQPQHF
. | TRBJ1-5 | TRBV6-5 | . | TGTGCCAGCAGTTACTACCGGTATCAGCCCCAGCATTTT | CASSYYRYQPQHF
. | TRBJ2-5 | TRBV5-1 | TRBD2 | TGCGCCAGCAGCTTGCTTTTGACTAGCGGGGTTAGAAGTCCAGGGGAGACCCAGTACTTC | CASSLLLTSGVRSPGETQYF
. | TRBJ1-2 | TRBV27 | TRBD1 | TGTGCCAGCAGTTTCTATCCAGGGGGGGACTATGGCTACACCTTC | CASSFYPGGDYGYTF
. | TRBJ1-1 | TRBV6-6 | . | TGTGCCAGCAGTTATGCTGGGGTCCGGAACACTGAAGCTTTCTTT | CASSYAGVRNTEAFF
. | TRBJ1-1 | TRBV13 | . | TGTGCCAGCAGCTTAGTCGGACTCAGTATGCACACTGAAGCTTTCTTT | CASSLVGLSMHTEAFF
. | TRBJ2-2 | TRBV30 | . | TGTGCCTGGAGTGTACGACACCCCGGGGAGCTGTTTTTT | CAWSVRHPGELFF
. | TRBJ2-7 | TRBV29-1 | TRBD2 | TGCAGCGCCTATCTAGCGGACAACTCCTACGAGCAGTACTTC | CSAYLADNSYEQYF
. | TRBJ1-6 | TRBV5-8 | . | TGTGCCAGCAGCTTGCACAGACAGAATTCACCCCTCCACTTT | CASSLHRQNSPLHF
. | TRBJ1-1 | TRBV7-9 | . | TGTGCCAGCAGCTCCGGGCCTCGTGGCACTGAAGCTTTCTTT | CASSSGPRGTEAFF
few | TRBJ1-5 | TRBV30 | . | TGTGCCTGGAGTCCCTCCAACCGCGATCAGCCCCAGCATTTT | CAWSPSNRDQPQHF
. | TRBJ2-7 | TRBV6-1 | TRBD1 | TGTGCCAGCAGTGAAGCGCGGAGACAGGGATACGAGCAGTACTTC | CASSEARRQGYEQYF
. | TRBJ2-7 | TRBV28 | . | TGTGCCAGCAGTTTATCCTTGACACTGTACGAGCAGTACTTC | CASSLSLTLYEQYF
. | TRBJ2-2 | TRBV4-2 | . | TGTGCCAGCAGCCAAGAAAGGCAGCCGAACACCGGGGAGCTGTTTTTT | CASSQERQPNTGELFF
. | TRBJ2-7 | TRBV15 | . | TGTGCCACCAGCAGAGAACGAAACAGCGGGTACGAGCAGTACTTC | CATSRERNSGYEQYF
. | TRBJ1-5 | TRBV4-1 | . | TGCGCCAGCAGCCAAATACTACAGGGCCAGCCCCAGCATTTT | CASSQILQGQPQHF
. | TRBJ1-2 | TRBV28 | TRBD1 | TGTGCCAGCAGTTTAACAGGGGACTATGGCTACACCTTC | CASSLTGDYGYTF
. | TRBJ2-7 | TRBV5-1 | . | TGCGCCAGCTCTTCCGATCAGGGTCCTTACGAGCAGTACTTC | CASSSDQGPYEQYF
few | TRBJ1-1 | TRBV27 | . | TGTGCCAGCCGTCGATCGAGGGGGGCTGGCACTGAAGCTTTCTTT | CASRRSRGAGTEAFF
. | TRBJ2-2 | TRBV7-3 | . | TGTGCCAGCAGCTCTCTGGCAGGGAGACGTGCGAACACCGGGGAGCTGTTTTTT | CASSSLAGRRANTGELFF
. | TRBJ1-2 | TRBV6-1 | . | TGTGCCAGCAGTGAGCGGCAGCACTATGGCTACACCTTC | CASSERQHYGYTF
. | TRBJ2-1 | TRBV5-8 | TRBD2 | TGTGCCAGCAGCTCGGGAGGGCAGCGTTCCTACAATGAGCAGTTCTTC | CASSSGGQRSYNEQFF